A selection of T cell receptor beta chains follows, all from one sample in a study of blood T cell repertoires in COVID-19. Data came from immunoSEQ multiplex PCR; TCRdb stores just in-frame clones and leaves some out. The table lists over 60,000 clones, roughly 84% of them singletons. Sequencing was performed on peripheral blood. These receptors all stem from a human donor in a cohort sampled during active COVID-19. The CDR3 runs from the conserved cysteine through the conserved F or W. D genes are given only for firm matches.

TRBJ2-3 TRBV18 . CASSPDSVADTQYF TGTGCCAGCTCACCAGACTCGGTAGCAGATACGCAGTATTTT
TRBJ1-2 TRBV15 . CATSRVGGGYGYTF TGTGCCACCAGCAGAGTCGGGGGAGGCTATGGCTACACCTTC
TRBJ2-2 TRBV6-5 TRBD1 CASNRQGSTGELFF TGTGCCAGCAATAGACAGGGATCCACCGGGGAGCTGTTTTTT
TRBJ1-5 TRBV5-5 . CASSVNRDQPQHF TGTGCCAGCAGCGTGAACAGGGATCAGCCCCAGCATTTT
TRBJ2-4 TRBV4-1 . CASSQPYTKNIQYF TGCGCCAGCAGCCAACCCTATACCAAAAACATTCAGTACTTC
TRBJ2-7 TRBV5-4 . CASSSRGEQYF TGTGCCAGCAGCTCACGGGGAGAGCAGTACTTC
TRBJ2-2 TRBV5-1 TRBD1 CASSLGGGQPELFF TGCGCCAGCAGCTTGGGAGGGGGACAGCCGGAGCTGTTTTTT
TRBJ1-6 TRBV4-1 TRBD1 CASSLNRGEESPLHF TGCGCCAGCAGCCTCAACAGGGGTGAAGAATCACCCCTCCACTTT
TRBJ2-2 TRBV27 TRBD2 CASSLGGAGELFF TGTGCCAGCAGTCTGGGGGGGGCCGGGGAGCTGTTTTTT
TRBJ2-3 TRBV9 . CASSVGGPPDTQYF TGTGCCAGCAGCGTGGGGGGGCCCCCAGATACGCAGTATTTT